Listed below are T cell receptor beta chains from one sample, sequenced in a study of T cells after yellow fever vaccination. A single record per CDR3 protein comes from TCRdb applying MiXCR to the 5' RACE reads. The table includes under 300,000 distinct CDR3 sequences, over 10% detected once. The sample here was CD4+ T cells sorted from PBMCs, taken 45 days after the yellow fever booster vaccination. The receptors shown here come from a man aged 25 to 40 who received the YFV17D yellow fever vaccine. The CDR3 runs from the conserved cysteine through the conserved F or W. The D gene is left open where the match is weak. Clone size is shown for a subset of rows, as once, few, many or a class of expanded clone.

D: TRBD2; size: few; V: TRBV6-2/TRBV6-3; J: TRBJ2-7; CDR3: CASRQGLAGAYEQYF; DNA: TGTGCCAGCAGACAGGGACTAGCGGGTGCCTACGAGCAGTACTTC
D: TRBD2; size: many; V: TRBV7-2; J: TRBJ2-2; CDR3: CASASGLNTGELFF; DNA: TGTGCCAGCGCTAGCGGGCTTAACACCGGGGAGCTGTTTTTT
D: NA; size: many; V: TRBV29-1; J: TRBJ2-1; CDR3: CSTSDGYNEQFF; DNA: TGCAGCACCTCGGACGGCTACAATGAGCAGTTCTTC
D: TRBD1; size: few; V: TRBV7-2; J: TRBJ2-7; CDR3: CASSQDRTPYEQYF; DNA: TGTGCCAGCAGCCAGGACAGGACCCCCTACGAGCAGTACTTC
D: NA; size: NA; V: TRBV6-1; J: TRBJ1-4; CDR3: CASSRDQFVLFF; DNA: TGTGCCAGCAGCAGAGACCAGTTCGTCCTGTTTTTT
D: TRBD1; size: few; V: TRBV12-3/TRBV12-4; J: TRBJ2-1; CDR3: CASSRGQNSYNEQFF; DNA: TGTGCCAGCAGTAGGGGACAGAACTCCTACAATGAGCAGTTCTTC
D: NA; size: few; V: TRBV7-8; J: TRBJ2-2; CDR3: CASSQANLGTGELFF; DNA: TGTGCCAGCAGCCAAGCTAACCTAGGGACCGGGGAGCTGTTTTTT
D: TRBD2; size: NA; V: TRBV5-6; J: TRBJ2-7; CDR3: CASSPGGLASYEQYF; DNA: TGTGCCAGCAGCCCTGGGGGACTAGCCTCCTACGAGCAGTACTTC
D: TRBD2; size: NA; V: TRBV14; J: TRBJ2-1; CDR3: CASSQVPSAGPYNEQFF; DNA: TGTGCCAGCAGCCAAGTCCCCTCAGCGGGGCCCTACAATGAGCAGTTCTTC
D: TRBD1; size: NA; V: TRBV27; J: TRBJ2-1; CDR3: CASSSLPDRGRNNEQFF; DNA: TGTGCCAGCAGTTCGCTACCTGACAGGGGGCGAAACAATGAGCAGTTCTTC
D: TRBD2; size: few; V: TRBV29-1; J: TRBJ2-5; CDR3: CSGLAGGRETQYF; DNA: TGCAGCGGACTAGCGGGAGGGAGGGAGACCCAGTACTTC
D: NA; size: NA; V: TRBV9; J: TRBJ2-3; CDR3: CASSVLPRSPDTQYF; DNA: TGTGCCAGCAGCGTGCTTCCCCGTTCTCCAGATACGCAGTATTTT
D: TRBD2; size: many; V: TRBV12-3/TRBV12-4; J: TRBJ2-1; CDR3: CASSPLAGYNEQFF; DNA: TGTGCCAGCAGCCCGTTAGCGGGGTACAATGAGCAGTTCTTC
D: NA; size: NA; V: TRBV20-1; J: TRBJ1-1; CDR3: CSASRPGQLNTEAFF; DNA: TGCAGTGCTAGCCGACCGGGACAACTGAACACTGAAGCTTTCTTT
D: NA; size: NA; V: TRBV7-9; J: TRBJ2-2; CDR3: CASSSRGAGTGELFF; DNA: TGTGCCAGCAGCTCGAGGGGGGCTGGCACCGGGGAGCTGTTTTTT
D: NA; size: few; V: TRBV9; J: TRBJ2-1; CDR3: CASSVGPTNEQFF; DNA: TGTGCCAGCAGCGTAGGACCTACCAATGAGCAGTTCTTC
D: NA; size: NA; V: TRBV6-2/TRBV6-3; J: TRBJ2-3; CDR3: CASRVTGIDTQYF; DNA: TGTGCCAGCAGAGTTACAGGAATAGATACGCAGTATTTT
D: TRBD1; size: NA; V: TRBV19; J: TRBJ2-7; CDR3: CASSPYGDTGGFTYEQYF; DNA: TGTGCCAGTAGCCCGTATGGGGATACAGGGGGCTTTACCTACGAGCAGTACTTC
D: TRBD2; size: many; V: TRBV12-3/TRBV12-4; J: TRBJ2-1; CDR3: CASSFSGSWNEQFF; DNA: TGTGCCAGCAGTTTTAGCGGGAGCTGGAATGAGCAGTTCTTC
D: NA; size: NA; V: TRBV29-1; J: TRBJ2-1; CDR3: CSVIKESSYNEQFF; DNA: TGCAGCGTCATAAAGGAGAGCTCCTACAATGAGCAGTTCTTC
D: NA; size: NA; V: TRBV20-1; J: TRBJ2-2; CDR3: CSATDRGRAGELFF; DNA: TGCAGTGCTACCGACCGGGGGCGCGCCGGGGAGCTGTTTTTT
D: TRBD2; size: NA; V: TRBV18; J: TRBJ2-1; CDR3: CASSPGLAASQFF; DNA: TGTGCCAGCTCACCAGGACTAGCGGCCTCGCAGTTCTTC
D: NA; size: few; V: TRBV28; J: TRBJ2-1; CDR3: CASSFALAHEQFF; DNA: TGTGCCAGCAGTTTTGCCCTAGCTCATGAGCAGTTCTTC
D: NA; size: NA; V: TRBV5-1; J: TRBJ2-2; CDR3: CASSLRENTGELFF; DNA: TGCGCCAGCAGCTTGCGGGAGAACACCGGGGAGCTGTTTTTT
D: NA; size: NA; V: TRBV12-3/TRBV12-4; J: TRBJ2-2; CDR3: CASSTADYTGELFF; DNA: TGTGCCAGCAGTACCGCTGACTACACCGGGGAGCTGTTTTTT
D: TRBD1; size: NA; V: TRBV6-2/TRBV6-3; J: TRBJ2-7; CDR3: CASSYIARRDRGPRSSYEQYF; DNA: TGTGCCAGCAGTTACATCGCTCGCCGGGACAGGGGCCCCAGGAGCTCCTACGAGCAGTACTTC
D: TRBD2; size: NA; V: TRBV20-1; J: TRBJ2-1; CDR3: CSAPGTSGRSEQFF; DNA: TGCAGTGCTCCAGGGACTAGCGGGAGGAGTGAGCAGTTCTTC
D: TRBD1; size: few; V: TRBV5-1; J: TRBJ1-1; CDR3: CASRFDRGGTEAFF; DNA: TGCGCCAGCAGATTCGACAGGGGAGGCACTGAAGCTTTCTTT
D: NA; size: many; V: TRBV20-1; J: TRBJ2-3; CDR3: CSARLTALSTDTQYF; DNA: TGCAGTGCTAGATTGACAGCCCTAAGCACAGATACGCAGTATTTT
D: NA; size: few; V: TRBV14; J: TRBJ1-1; CDR3: CASSLRPRGTEAFF; DNA: TGTGCCAGCAGCCTAAGACCCCGGGGCACTGAAGCTTTCTTT
D: NA; size: NA; V: TRBV20-1; J: TRBJ2-4; CDR3: CSARDLSGGAKNIQYF; DNA: TGCAGTGCTAGGGACCTTAGCGGAGGAGCCAAAAACATTCAGTACTTC
D: NA; size: NA; V: TRBV19; J: TRBJ2-6; CDR3: CASSIFSGTGANVLTF; DNA: TGTGCCAGTAGTATATTCTCGGGGACTGGGGCCAACGTCCTGACTTTC
D: NA; size: NA; V: TRBV20-1; J: TRBJ2-7; CDR3: CSASRVPYEQYF; DNA: TGCAGTGCTAGCAGAGTCCCCTACGAGCAGTACTTC
D: TRBD2; size: NA; V: TRBV7-2; J: TRBJ2-7; CDR3: CASRSAGENEQYF; DNA: TGTGCCAGCAGGTCAGCGGGAGAAAACGAGCAGTACTTC
D: NA; size: NA; V: TRBV7-9; J: TRBJ2-7; CDR3: CASSYSTVSYEQYF; DNA: TGTGCCAGCAGCTACTCAACGGTCTCCTACGAGCAGTACTTC
D: NA; size: NA; V: TRBV7-8; J: TRBJ2-3; CDR3: CASSLELGRAQYF; DNA: TGTGCCAGCAGCTTAGAATTAGGGAGAGCGCAGTATTTT
D: NA; size: few; V: TRBV10-2; J: TRBJ2-3; CDR3: CASSDGRTRDTQYF; DNA: TGCGCCAGCAGTGATGGGAGGACTCGTGATACGCAGTATTTT
D: TRBD2; size: once; V: TRBV6-2/TRBV6-3; J: TRBJ2-1; CDR3: CAIRTGSGGSYNEQFF; DNA: TGTGCCATCCGAACTGGTAGCGGGGGCTCCTACAATGAGCAGTTCTTC
D: NA; size: many; V: TRBV29-1; J: TRBJ2-5; CDR3: CSVEYSRVGRETQYF; DNA: TGCAGCGTTGAGTATAGCAGGGTAGGTCGAGAGACCCAGTACTTC
D: TRBD1; size: NA; V: TRBV20-1; J: TRBJ2-7; CDR3: CSASSVTRGPYEQYF; DNA: TGCAGTGCTAGTTCAGTCACCAGGGGGCCCTACGAGCAGTACTTC
D: NA; size: NA; V: TRBV6-2/TRBV6-3; J: TRBJ2-1; CDR3: CASGSGMYNEQFF; DNA: TGTGCCAGCGGCTCAGGGATGTACAATGAGCAGTTCTTC
D: NA; size: NA; V: TRBV5-1; J: TRBJ2-5; CDR3: CASSLEARGRETQYF; DNA: TGCGCCAGCAGCTTGGAGGCGCGGGGTCGAGAGACCCAGTACTTC
D: NA; size: many; V: TRBV5-1; J: TRBJ1-2; CDR3: CASSLTSDGYTF; DNA: TGCGCCAGCAGCTTGACCAGTGACGGCTACACCTTC
D: NA; size: few; V: TRBV28; J: TRBJ2-1; CDR3: CASFESEVNNEQFF; DNA: TGTGCCAGCTTCGAGTCCGAGGTTAACAATGAGCAGTTCTTC
D: NA; size: NA; V: TRBV19; J: TRBJ1-1; CDR3: CASTDPGAENTEAFF; DNA: TGTGCCAGTACCGATCCCGGGGCTGAGAACACTGAAGCTTTCTTT
D: TRBD2; size: few; V: TRBV29-1; J: TRBJ2-1; CDR3: CSVLTASGRSGEQFF; DNA: TGCAGCGTCTTGACGGCTAGCGGGAGGAGTGGTGAGCAGTTCTTC
D: TRBD1; size: NA; V: TRBV7-9; J: TRBJ2-5; CDR3: CASSYGQAPTMETQYF; DNA: TGTGCCAGCAGCTATGGACAGGCCCCGACGATGGAGACCCAGTACTTC
D: TRBD1; size: few; V: TRBV27; J: TRBJ2-3; CDR3: CASAVTGPDTQYF; DNA: TGTGCCAGCGCCGTGACAGGGCCAGATACGCAGTATTTT
D: TRBD1; size: NA; V: TRBV20-1; J: TRBJ1-1; CDR3: CSARDMGQGNLAFF; DNA: TGCAGTGCTAGAGATATGGGACAGGGGAATCTAGCTTTCTTT
D: NA; size: few; V: TRBV11-3; J: TRBJ2-1; CDR3: CASSSGGTTVSEQFF; DNA: TGTGCCAGCAGCTCAGGCGGGACGACCGTTAGTGAGCAGTTCTTC
D: TRBD2; size: NA; V: TRBV7-2; J: TRBJ2-1; CDR3: CASSLQREGRNEQFF; DNA: TGTGCCAGCAGCTTACAGCGGGAGGGCCGCAATGAGCAGTTCTTC
D: NA; size: NA; V: TRBV5-1; J: TRBJ2-1; CDR3: CASRYRAYEQFF; DNA: TGCGCCAGCAGATACAGGGCCTATGAGCAGTTCTTC
D: NA; size: NA; V: TRBV15; J: TRBJ2-4; CDR3: CATSRDRGNIQYF; DNA: TGTGCCACCAGCAGAGATCGGGGAAACATTCAGTACTTC
D: NA; size: few; V: TRBV5-1; J: TRBJ2-1; CDR3: CASRGLGGSNYNEQFF; DNA: TGCGCCAGCAGGGGACTGGGTGGGTCGAACTACAATGAGCAGTTCTTC
D: NA; size: few; V: TRBV14; J: TRBJ2-5; CDR3: CASSQFRVETQYF; DNA: TGTGCCAGCAGCCAGTTCAGGGTGGAGACCCAGTACTTC